The TCR beta chain under discussion was sequenced for a study of control samples from healthy donors and cancer patients. Repertoires were generated with immunoSEQ multiplex PCR, while TCRdb's copy carries only in-frame clones and drops some. Of 75,000 to 100,000 clones listed, 89% were seen once; the top ten hold roughly 6%. The CDR3 contains 16 residues. Germline V gene lookup returns CDR1 LGHNT and CDR2 FRNRAP. V was shortened by 1 base and J by 0 bases, with 12 bases between the two germline ends. The origin of this receptor is a middle-aged man in good health. This chain connects TRBV12-5 to TRBJ1-1; possibly TRBD1 for D (6 bases). The sample consisted of blood. The CDR3 DNA reads TGTGCTAGTGGTTTGGCCTGGACAGCATTGAACACTGAAGCTTTCTTT. Translated: CASGLAWTALNTEAFF.